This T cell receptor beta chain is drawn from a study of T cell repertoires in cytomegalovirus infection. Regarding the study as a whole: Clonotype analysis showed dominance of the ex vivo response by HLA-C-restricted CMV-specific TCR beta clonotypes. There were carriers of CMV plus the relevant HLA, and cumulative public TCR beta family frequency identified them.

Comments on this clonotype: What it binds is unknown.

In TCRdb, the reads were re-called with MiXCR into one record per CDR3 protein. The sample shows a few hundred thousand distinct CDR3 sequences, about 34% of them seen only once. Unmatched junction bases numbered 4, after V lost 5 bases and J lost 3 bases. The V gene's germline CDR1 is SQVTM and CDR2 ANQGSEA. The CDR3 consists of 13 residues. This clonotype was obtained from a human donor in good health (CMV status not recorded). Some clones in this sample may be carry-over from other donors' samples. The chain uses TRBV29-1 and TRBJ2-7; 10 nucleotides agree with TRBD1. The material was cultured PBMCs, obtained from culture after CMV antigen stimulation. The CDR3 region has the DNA TGCAGCGTTAAGACAGGGGGCAGCTACGAGCAGTACTTC. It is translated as CSVKTGGSYEQYF.